These T cell receptor beta chains were read from a single sample in a study of blood T cell repertoires in COVID-19. Data came from immunoSEQ multiplex PCR; TCRdb stores just in-frame clones and leaves some out. Of around 56,000 clones listed, around 70% are singletons. The specimen sequenced was peripheral blood. The source is a woman between 65 and 79 years old with acute or convalescent COVID-19. CDR3s include the opening cysteine and the closing phenylalanine or tryptophan. D genes are given only for firm matches. Clone size, where shown, is once, few, many, or a class for clones that have expanded.

d_call clone_size j_call v_call cdr3_length cdr3_aa cdr3_nt
NA NA TRBJ1-2 TRBV7-3 13 CASSFGPGESYTF TGTGCCAGCAGCTTTGGGCCAGGGGAAAGCTACACCTTC
NA once TRBJ2-5 TRBV12-3/TRBV12-4 12 CASSSSGETQYF TGTGCCAGCAGTTCCTCGGGTGAGACCCAGTACTTC
NA NA TRBJ2-2 TRBV3-1/TRBV3-2 14 CASSQGGGTGELFF TGTGCCAGCAGCCAAGGAGGAGGCACCGGGGAGCTGTTTTTT
TRBD1 NA TRBJ1-6 TRBV19 16 CASSPPGDRGNSPLHF TGTGCCAGTAGTCCCCCCGGGGACAGGGGAAATTCACCCCTCCACTTT
TRBD1 NA TRBJ1-2 TRBV11-2 15 CASSAGTGSARGYTF TGTGCCAGCAGCGCCGGGACAGGGTCGGCTAGGGGCTACACCTTC
TRBD1 NA TRBJ1-5 TRBV5-4 15 CASSIGTGPNQPQHF TGTGCCAGCAGCATTGGGACAGGCCCTAATCAGCCCCAGCATTTT
NA NA TRBJ1-1 TRBV4-1 15 CASSHSTGHVTEAFF TGCGCCAGCAGCCATTCGACGGGACACGTCACTGAAGCTTTCTTT
NA few TRBJ1-1 TRBV4-1 15 CASSQPQERGTEAFF TGCGCCAGCAGCCAACCTCAGGAACGGGGGACTGAAGCTTTCTTT
TRBD1 once TRBJ1-6 TRBV10-3 13 CAARDSYNSPLHF TGTGCCGCCCGGGACAGCTATAATTCACCCCTCCACTTT
NA NA TRBJ1-1 TRBV7-2 14 CASSFQTWSTEAFF TGTGCCAGCAGCTTCCAGACTTGGAGCACTGAAGCTTTCTTT
TRBD1 NA TRBJ2-7 TRBV11-2 15 CASSDRDRLSYEQYF TGTGCCAGCAGCGACCGGGACAGGCTCTCCTACGAGCAGTACTTC
NA NA TRBJ2-7 TRBV21-1 18 CASSPQAPQGAQIYEQYF TGTGCCAGCAGCCCCCAAGCCCCACAGGGGGCGCAGATCTACGAGCAGTACTTC
TRBD1 NA TRBJ1-3 TRBV6-1 19 CASSVSRGLGLLGRNTIYF TGTGCCAGCAGTGTGTCGAGGGGGCTAGGACTATTGGGTCGGAACACCATATATTTT
NA NA TRBJ1-3 TRBV7-2 17 CASSSTSFSGSGNTIYF TGTGCCAGCAGCTCCACCTCCTTTTCCGGGTCAGGAAACACCATATATTTT
NA NA TRBJ2-2 TRBV5-6 15 CASSLFRGWAGELFF TGTGCCAGCAGCTTGTTCAGGGGCTGGGCCGGGGAGCTGTTTTTT